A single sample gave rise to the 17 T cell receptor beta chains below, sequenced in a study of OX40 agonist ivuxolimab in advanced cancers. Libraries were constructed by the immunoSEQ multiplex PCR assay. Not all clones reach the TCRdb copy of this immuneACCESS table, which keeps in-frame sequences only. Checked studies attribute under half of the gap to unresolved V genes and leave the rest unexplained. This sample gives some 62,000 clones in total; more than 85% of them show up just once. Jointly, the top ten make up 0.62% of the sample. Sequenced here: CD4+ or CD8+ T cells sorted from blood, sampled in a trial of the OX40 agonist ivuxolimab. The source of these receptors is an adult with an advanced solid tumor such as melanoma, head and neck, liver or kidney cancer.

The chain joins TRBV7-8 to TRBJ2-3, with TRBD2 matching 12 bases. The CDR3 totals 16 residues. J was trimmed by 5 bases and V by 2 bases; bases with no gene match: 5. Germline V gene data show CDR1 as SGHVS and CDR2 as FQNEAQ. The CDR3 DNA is TGTGCCAGCAGCTTACTAGCGGGGGGGCCAAGAGATACGCAGTATTTT. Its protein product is CASSLLAGGPRDTQYF.

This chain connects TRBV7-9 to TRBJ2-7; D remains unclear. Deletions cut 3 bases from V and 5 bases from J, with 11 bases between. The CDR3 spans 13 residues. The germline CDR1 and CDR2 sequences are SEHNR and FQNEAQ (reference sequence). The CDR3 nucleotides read TGTGCCAGCAGCTTCGCTGGCACCCACGAGCAGTACTTC. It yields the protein CASSFAGTHEQYF.

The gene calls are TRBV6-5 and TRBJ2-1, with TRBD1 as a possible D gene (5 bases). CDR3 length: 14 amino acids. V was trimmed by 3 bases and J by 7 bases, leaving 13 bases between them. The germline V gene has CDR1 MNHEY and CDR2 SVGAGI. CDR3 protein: CASSYKFKGNEQFF. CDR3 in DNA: TGTGCCAGCAGTTATAAGTTTAAGGGGAATGAGCAGTTCTTC.

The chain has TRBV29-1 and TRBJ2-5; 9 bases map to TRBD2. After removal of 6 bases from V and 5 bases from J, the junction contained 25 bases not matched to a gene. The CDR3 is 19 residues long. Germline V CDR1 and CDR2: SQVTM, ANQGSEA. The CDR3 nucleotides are TGCAGCGTCACAGGGGAGGTAGCGGGGGTTGCGGTTAGGCTGGAGACCCAGTACTTC. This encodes CSVTGEVAGVAVRLETQYF.

For the CDR3, the DNA is TGTGCCAGCAGTTCCGGACAGGGCGGGGATCAGCCCCAGCATTTT. It is translated as CASSSGQGGDQPQHF. V and J are TRBV6-5 and TRBJ1-5; TRBD1 aligns across 8 bases. Germline V gene sequence: CDR1 MNHEY, CDR2 SVGAGI. V trimming: 4 bases; J trimming: 5 bases; junction bases outside the gene matches: 7. This CDR3 is 15 amino acids long.

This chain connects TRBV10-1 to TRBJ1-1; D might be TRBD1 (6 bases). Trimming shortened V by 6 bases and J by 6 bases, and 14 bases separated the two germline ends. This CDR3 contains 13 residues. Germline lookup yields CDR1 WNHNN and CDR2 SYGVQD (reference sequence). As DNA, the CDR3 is TGCGCCAGCAGCCCAGGAGGACAGTCTGAAGCTTTCTTT. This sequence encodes CASSPGGQSEAFF.

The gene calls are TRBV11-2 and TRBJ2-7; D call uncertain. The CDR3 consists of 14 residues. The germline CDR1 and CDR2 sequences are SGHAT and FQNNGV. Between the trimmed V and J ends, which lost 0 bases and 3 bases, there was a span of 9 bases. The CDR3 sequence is CASSLDGRIYEQYF. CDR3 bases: TGTGCCAGCAGCTTAGACGGCAGGATCTACGAGCAGTACTTC.

The CDR3 sequence: CASSVEDSGPVYGYTF. CDR3 coding DNA: TGTGCCAGCAGCGTCGAGGATTCGGGGCCAGTCTATGGCTACACCTTC. The chain links TRBV9 to TRBJ1-2, with a weak D call TRBD1 (5 bases). Germline V gene lookup returns CDR1 SGDLS and CDR2 YYNGEE. Deletions cut 2 bases from V and 4 bases from J, with 18 bases between. The CDR3 loop spans 16 amino acids.

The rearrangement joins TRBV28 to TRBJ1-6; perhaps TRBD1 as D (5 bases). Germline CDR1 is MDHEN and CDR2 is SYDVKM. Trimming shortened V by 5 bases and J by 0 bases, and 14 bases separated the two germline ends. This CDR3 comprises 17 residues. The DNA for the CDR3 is TGTGCCAGCAGTCAAGACAGTCACAGCTCCTATAATTCACCCCTCCACTTT. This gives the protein CASSQDSHSSYNSPLHF.

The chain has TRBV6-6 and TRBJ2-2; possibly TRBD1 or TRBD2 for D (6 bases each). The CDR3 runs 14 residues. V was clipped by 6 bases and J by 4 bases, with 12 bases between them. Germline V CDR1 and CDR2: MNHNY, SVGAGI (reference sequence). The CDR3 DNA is TGTGCCAGCAGCCAACAGGGAGGCACCGGGGAGCTGTTTTTT. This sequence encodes CASSQQGGTGELFF.

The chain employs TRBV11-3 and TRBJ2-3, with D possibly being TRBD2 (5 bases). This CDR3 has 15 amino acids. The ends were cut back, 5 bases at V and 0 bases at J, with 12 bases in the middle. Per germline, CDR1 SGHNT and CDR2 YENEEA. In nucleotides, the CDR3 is TGTGCCAGCAGCAAAATGGACTCGAGCACAGATACGCAGTATTTT. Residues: CASSKMDSSTDTQYF. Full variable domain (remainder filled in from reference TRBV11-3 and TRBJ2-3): EAGVVQSPRYKIIEKKQPVAFWCNPISGHNTLYWYLQNLGQGPELLIRYENEEAVDDSQLPKDRFSAERLKGVDSTLKIQPAELGDSAVYLCASSKMDSSTDTQYFGPGTRLTVL.

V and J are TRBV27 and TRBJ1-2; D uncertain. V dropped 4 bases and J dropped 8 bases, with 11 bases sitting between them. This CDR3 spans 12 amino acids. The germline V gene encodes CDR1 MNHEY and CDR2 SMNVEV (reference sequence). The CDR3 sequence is CASSSHPGGYTF. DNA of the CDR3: TGTGCCAGCAGTTCCCACCCGGGAGGCTACACCTTC.

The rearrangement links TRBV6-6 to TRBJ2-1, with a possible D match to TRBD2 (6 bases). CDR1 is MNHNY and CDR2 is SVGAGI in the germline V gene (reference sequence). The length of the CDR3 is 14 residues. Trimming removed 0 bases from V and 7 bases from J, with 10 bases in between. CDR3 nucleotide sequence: TGTGCCAGCAGTTACTCTATGACTAGTAATGAGCAGTTCTTC. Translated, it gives CASSYSMTSNEQFF.

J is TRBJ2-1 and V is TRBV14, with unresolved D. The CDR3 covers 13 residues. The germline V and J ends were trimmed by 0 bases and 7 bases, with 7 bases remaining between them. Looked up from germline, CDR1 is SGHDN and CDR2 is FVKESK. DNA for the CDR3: TGTGCCAGCAGCCAAGATATATGGAATGAGCAGTTCTTC. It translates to CASSQDIWNEQFF.

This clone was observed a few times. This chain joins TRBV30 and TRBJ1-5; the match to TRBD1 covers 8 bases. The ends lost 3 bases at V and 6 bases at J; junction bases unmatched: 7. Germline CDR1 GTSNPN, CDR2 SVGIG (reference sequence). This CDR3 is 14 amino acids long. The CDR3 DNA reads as TGTGCCTGGAGCCTAGGACAGGGAGGTCAGCCCCAGCATTTT. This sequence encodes CAWSLGQGGQPQHF.

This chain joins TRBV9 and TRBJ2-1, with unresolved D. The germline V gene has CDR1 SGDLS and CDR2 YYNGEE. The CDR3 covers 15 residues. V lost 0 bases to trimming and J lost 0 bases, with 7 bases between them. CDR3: CASSVAVDSYNEQFF. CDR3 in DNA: TGTGCCAGCAGCGTAGCTGTAGACTCCTACAATGAGCAGTTCTTC.

The CDR3 coding sequence is TGTGCCAGCAGTCGAGGGGGCGACTATGGCTACACCTTC. Protein: CASSRGGDYGYTF. This sequence joins TRBV6-1 and TRBJ1-2; 7 nucleotides match TRBD1. Germline lookup yields CDR1 MNHNS and CDR2 SASEGT. The CDR3 is 13 residues long. The ends lost 5 bases at V and 3 bases at J; junction bases unmatched: 3.